One and the same sample provided the 23 T cell receptor beta chains below, sequenced in a study of blood T cell repertoires in COVID-19. Measured with immunoSEQ multiplex PCR; TCRdb has only the in-frame clones, and not every one. Of 250,000 to 400,000 clones in the sample, about 91% were seen once. The sample was peripheral blood. These receptors were obtained from a woman in her twenties or thirties with COVID-19, enrolled during active disease.

The chain has TRBV9 and TRBJ2-5; no clear D gene. In germline, CDR1 is SGDLS, CDR2 YYNGEE. Trimming left V 0 bases short and J 0 bases short, with 6 bases between. The CDR3 spans 14 residues. The CDR3 is CASSVDRDQETQYF. The CDR3 DNA sequence: TGTGCCAGCAGCGTAGATCGCGACCAAGAGACCCAGTACTTC.

This chain connects TRBV9 to TRBJ2-5; D may be TRBD2 (5 bases). Deletions cut 0 bases from V and 5 bases from J, with 14 bases between. The CDR3 runs 15 residues. Germline CDR1 SGDLS, CDR2 YYNGEE. The CDR3 is CASSVAEGRGETQYF. For the CDR3, the DNA is TGTGCCAGCAGCGTAGCGGAAGGGCGAGGGGAGACCCAGTACTTC.

This clone was seen a single time. This rearrangement joins TRBV6-1 to TRBJ1-3; maybe TRBD1 (5 bases). V dropped 2 bases and J dropped 0 bases, with 11 bases sitting between them. Germline V lookup: CDR1 MNHNS, CDR2 SASEGT. The CDR3 length is 16 residues. CDR3 loop: CASSETGLISGNTIYF. The CDR3 coding sequence is TGTGCCAGCAGTGAAACAGGATTAATCTCTGGAAACACCATATATTTT.

The rearrangement links TRBV6-2 or TRBV6-3 to TRBJ1-2; TRBD1 might be the D (5 bases). The CDR3 loop spans 15 amino acids. CDR1 and CDR2 (germline): MNHEY, SVGEGT. V was clipped by 5 bases and J by 2 bases, with 15 bases between them. DNA for the CDR3: TGTGCCAGCAGTCCCTGGGAGGGGACCAACTATGGCTACACCTTC. Amino acid sequence: CASSPWEGTNYGYTF.

The chain recombines TRBV12-3 or TRBV12-4 with TRBJ2-1; D gene uncertain. The CDR3 extends over 13 amino acids. Trimming removed 6 bases from V and 5 bases from J, with 11 bases in between. CDR3 in amino acids: CASSPRVNNEQFF. CDR3 in DNA: TGTGCCAGCAGCCCCCGGGTAAACAATGAGCAGTTCTTC.

The chain couples TRBV6-5 to TRBJ1-5; the match to TRBD1 covers 7 bases. J was trimmed by 9 bases and V by 7 bases; bases with no gene match: 12. Germline V gives CDR1 MNHEY, CDR2 SVGAGI. This CDR3 is 14 amino acids long. The CDR3 sequence: CASTLGQEGRPQHF. The CDR3 coding sequence is TGTGCCAGCACCCTCGGACAGGAGGGTCGGCCCCAGCATTTT.

The chain uses TRBV30 and TRBJ1-6, with D possibly TRBD1 on 6 matching bases. Trimming left V 3 bases short and J 8 bases short, with 14 bases between. CDR1 and CDR2 from the germline V gene are GTSNPN and SVGIG (reference sequence). The CDR3 is made up of 14 amino acids. CDR3 sequence (DNA): TGTGCCTGGAGCCAGGGGACAAGCTATTCACCCCTCCACTTT. The encoded protein is CAWSQGTSYSPLHF.

The rearrangement joins TRBV27 to TRBJ2-2; 9 nucleotides match TRBD1. J was trimmed by 4 bases and V by 0 bases; bases with no gene match: 6. CDR3 size: 17 residues. The germline gives CDR1 MNHEY, CDR2 SMNVEV (reference sequence). The CDR3 DNA follows: TGTGCCAGCAGTTTATCGCCGGGACAGGGAGGCACCGGGGAGCTGTTTTTT. It translates to CASSLSPGQGGTGELFF.

V usage is TRBV5-1 and J usage is TRBJ1-1; 10 nucleotides align to TRBD1. V trimming: 4 bases; J trimming: 4 bases; junction bases outside the gene matches: 7. This CDR3 spans 15 amino acids. Germline V gives CDR1 SGHRS, CDR2 YFSETQ. CDR3 coding DNA: TGCGCCAGCAGCAGGGACAGGGGACTGGGCACTGAAGCTTTCTTT. Translated: CASSRDRGLGTEAFF.

This chain uses TRBV3-1 (or the pseudogene TRBV3-2) with TRBJ1-4; possibly TRBD1 for D (6 bases). The germline gives CDR1 LGHDT, CDR2 YNNKEL (reference sequence). This CDR3 has 17 residues. Trimming shortened V by 4 bases and J by 6 bases, and 21 bases separated the two germline ends. This CDR3 reads CASSPRRSTGLDEKLFF. As DNA, the CDR3 is TGTGCCAGCAGCCCTCGTAGGTCGACAGGATTGGATGAAAAACTGTTTTTT.

The V and J genes are TRBV14 and TRBJ2-2; D not resolved. CDR3 size: 14 residues. The germline V gene has CDR1 SGHDN and CDR2 FVKESK. With 1 base removed from V and 1 base from J, the gap between germline ends came to 4 bases. The CDR3 spells CASSQVRNTGELFF. The CDR3 coding sequence is TGTGCCAGCAGCCAAGTGAGGAACACCGGGGAGCTGTTTTTT.

This clone was picked up a small number of times. The genes are TRBV6-1 and TRBJ1-1, with D unresolved. The ends were cut back, 3 bases at V and 5 bases at J, with 22 bases in the middle. The CDR3 covers 17 residues. CDR1 and CDR2 from the germline V gene are MNHNS and SASEGT. The CDR3 is CASSEVEIKSVRTEAFF. CDR3 DNA: TGTGCCAGCAGTGAGGTCGAAATAAAGAGTGTGCGGACTGAAGCTTTCTTT.

The chain employs TRBV30 and TRBJ1-2; no reliable D call. V lost 6 bases to trimming and J lost 6 bases, with 17 bases between them. The CDR3 totals 13 residues. The V gene's germline CDR1 is GTSNPN and CDR2 SVGIG (reference sequence). CDR3 region: CACSPWRADGYTF. The CDR3 nucleotides are TGTGCCTGTTCTCCGTGGAGGGCTGATGGCTACACCTTC. The whole variable domain, filled in from reference TRBV30 and TRBJ1-2, reads SQTIHQWPATLVQPVGSPLSLECTVEGTSNPNLYWYRQAAGRGLQLLFYSVGIGQISSEVPQNLSASRPQDRQFILSSKKLLLSDSGFYLCACSPWRADGYTFGSGTRLTVV.

The rearrangement joins TRBV25-1 to TRBJ1-1; maybe TRBD1 (6 bases). Per the germline V gene, CDR1 is MGHDK and CDR2 is SYGVNS. Between the trimmed V and J ends, which lost 4 bases and 5 bases, there was a span of 8 bases. CDR3 length equals 12 residues. CDR3: CASSAQGTEAFF. The CDR3 nucleotides are TGTGCCAGCAGTGCCCAGGGGACTGAAGCTTTCTTT. Complete variable domain (other parts from reference TRBV25-1 and TRBJ1-1): EADIYQTPRYLVIGTGKKITLECSQTMGHDKMYWYQQDPGMELHLIHYSYGVNSTEKGDLSSESTVSRIRTEHFPLTLESARPSHTSQYLCASSAQGTEAFFGQGTRLTVV.

The genes are TRBV5-1 and TRBJ1-1; maybe TRBD1 (5 bases). CDR1 is SGHRS and CDR2 is YFSETQ in the germline V gene. The V end was cut by 5 bases, the J end by 4 bases, with 12 bases between. The CDR3 has 13 amino acids. The CDR3 protein is CASRAGIFTEAFF. The CDR3 DNA is TGCGCCAGCAGAGCAGGGATATTCACTGAAGCTTTCTTT. The full variable domain, in which reference TRBV5-1 and TRBJ1-1 provide the parts outside the CDR3, is KAGVTQTPRYLIKTRGQQVTLSCSPISGHRSVSWYQQTPGQGLQFLFEYFSETQRNKGNFPGRFSGRQFSNSRSEMNVSTLELGDSALYLCASRAGIFTEAFFGQGTRLTVV.

The chain combines TRBV3-1 (or the pseudogene TRBV3-2) with TRBJ1-1; tentatively, D is TRBD1 (6 bases). The CDR3 spans 14 residues. Per germline, CDR1 LGHDT and CDR2 YNNKEL (reference sequence). V was clipped by 3 bases and J by 4 bases, with 12 bases between them. Written as DNA, the CDR3 is TGTGCCAGCAGCCACCAACAGGGTAGCACTGAAGCTTTCTTT. Protein sequence: CASSHQQGSTEAFF.

Comments on this clone: Mismatch with germline at one junction end may stem from a read error. The chain recombines TRBV6-1 with TRBJ2-7; 10 bases map to TRBD2. CDR3 length: 14 residues. In germline, CDR1 is MNHNS, CDR2 SASEGT. CDR3 bases: TGTGCCAGCAGCGAAGCGGGGGGGCGTAGCGAGCAGTACTTC. Amino acids: CASSEAGGRSEQYF.

The gene calls are TRBV3-1 (or the pseudogene TRBV3-2) and TRBJ2-2; 9 bases map to TRBD2. With 2 bases clipped from V and 0 bases from J, the junction kept 7 bases outside the gene matches. CDR1 and CDR2 (germline): LGHDT, YNNKEL (reference sequence). The CDR3 is made up of 18 amino acids. In DNA form, the CDR3 reads TGTGCCAGCAGCCAAAAGCGGGGGGCCCGCTCGAACACCGGGGAGCTGTTTTTT. Translating it yields CASSQKRGARSNTGELFF.

The genes are TRBV2 and TRBJ2-3, with 14 bases identical to TRBD2. Looked up from germline, CDR1 is SNHLY and CDR2 is FYNNEI. The CDR3 is 17 residues long. Trimming at V came to 5 bases and at J to 4 bases, leaving 8 bases not matched to a gene. Written as DNA, the CDR3 is TGTGCCAGCAGTCATCCGACTAGCGGGGGGGGAGCAGATACGCAGTATTTT. Translated: CASSHPTSGGGADTQYF.

A few counts support this clone. The chain joins TRBV6-5 to TRBJ1-5; TRBD1 is a possible D gene (6 bases). Germline-derived CDR1 and CDR2 are MNHEY and SVGAGI. This CDR3 region has 15 residues. V lost 6 bases to trimming and J lost 0 bases, with 12 bases between them. In DNA, the CDR3 is TGTGCCAGCAGCCCGCAGGGGATTAGCAATCAGCCCCAGCATTTT. It encodes CASSPQGISNQPQHF.

CDR3 sequence: CAISVAQDYGYTF. CDR3 sequence (DNA): TGTGCCATCAGTGTAGCTCAAGACTATGGCTACACCTTC. V usage is TRBV10-3 and J usage is TRBJ1-2; D ambiguous. The CDR3 totals 13 residues. The germline gives CDR1 ENHRY, CDR2 SYGVKD. The V end was cut by 4 bases, the J end by 3 bases, with 9 bases between.

The V and J genes are TRBV27 and TRBJ1-6, with D possibly TRBD1 on 6 matching bases. This CDR3 contains 13 residues. Germline V gene lookup returns CDR1 MNHEY and CDR2 SMNVEV (reference sequence). The germline V and J ends were trimmed by 3 bases and 8 bases, with 8 bases remaining between them. The CDR3 coding sequence is TGTGCCAGCAGTTTGGCAGGGGATTCACCCCTCCACTTT. Encoded protein: CASSLAGDSPLHF.

V gene TRBV7-9 combines with J gene TRBJ1-1; 7 positions agree with TRBD1. Germline CDR1 reads SEHNR; CDR2 reads FQNEAQ (reference sequence). This CDR3 region has 16 residues. J lost 5 bases, V lost 3 bases, and 12 bases had no gene match. CDR3 coding DNA: TGTGCCAGCAGCTTCGACAGGGAAACCCCTCGGACTGAAGCTTTCTTT. Amino acid sequence: CASSFDRETPRTEAFF. Combining the CDR3 with reference TRBV7-9 and TRBJ1-1 gives the whole variable domain DTGVSQNPRHKITKRGQNVTFRCDPISEHNRLYWYRQTLGQGPEFLTYFQNEAQLEKSRLLSDRFSAERPKGSFSTLEIQRTEQGDSAMYLCASSFDRETPRTEAFFGQGTRLTVV.